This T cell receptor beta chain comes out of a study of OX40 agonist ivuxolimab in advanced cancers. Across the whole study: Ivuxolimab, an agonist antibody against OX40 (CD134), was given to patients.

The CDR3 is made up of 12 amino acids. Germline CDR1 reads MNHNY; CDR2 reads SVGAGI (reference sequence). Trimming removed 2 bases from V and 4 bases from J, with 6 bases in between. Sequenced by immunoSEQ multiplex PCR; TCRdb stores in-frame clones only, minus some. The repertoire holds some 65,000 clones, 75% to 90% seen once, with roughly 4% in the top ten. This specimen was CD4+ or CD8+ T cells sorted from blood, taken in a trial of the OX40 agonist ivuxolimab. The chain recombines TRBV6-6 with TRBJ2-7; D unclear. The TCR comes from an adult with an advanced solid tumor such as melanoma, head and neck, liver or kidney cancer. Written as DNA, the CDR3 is TGTGCCAGCAGTTACACTCAGTACGAGCAGTACTTC. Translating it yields CASSYTQYEQYF.